This T cell receptor (beta chain) emerged from a study of OX40 agonist ivuxolimab in advanced cancers. Clones were sequenced by immunoSEQ multiplex PCR, and TCRdb holds only the in-frame ones, with some missing. The sample has 40,000 to 50,000 clones, 75% to 90% seen once. Looked up from germline, CDR1 is LNHNV and CDR2 is YYDKDF (reference sequence). The CDR3 consists of 16 residues. V was clipped by 3 bases and J by 0 bases, with 13 bases between them. The V and J genes are TRBV15 and TRBJ2-3; D not certain. The sequenced sample was CD4+ or CD8+ T cells sorted from blood, obtained in a trial of the OX40 agonist ivuxolimab. The origin of this receptor is an adult with an advanced solid tumor such as melanoma, head and neck, liver or kidney cancer. The CDR3 coding sequence is TGTGCCACCAGCAGTCCACAAGGTTCTAGCACAGATACGCAGTATTTT. Translated, it gives CATSSPQGSSTDTQYF.